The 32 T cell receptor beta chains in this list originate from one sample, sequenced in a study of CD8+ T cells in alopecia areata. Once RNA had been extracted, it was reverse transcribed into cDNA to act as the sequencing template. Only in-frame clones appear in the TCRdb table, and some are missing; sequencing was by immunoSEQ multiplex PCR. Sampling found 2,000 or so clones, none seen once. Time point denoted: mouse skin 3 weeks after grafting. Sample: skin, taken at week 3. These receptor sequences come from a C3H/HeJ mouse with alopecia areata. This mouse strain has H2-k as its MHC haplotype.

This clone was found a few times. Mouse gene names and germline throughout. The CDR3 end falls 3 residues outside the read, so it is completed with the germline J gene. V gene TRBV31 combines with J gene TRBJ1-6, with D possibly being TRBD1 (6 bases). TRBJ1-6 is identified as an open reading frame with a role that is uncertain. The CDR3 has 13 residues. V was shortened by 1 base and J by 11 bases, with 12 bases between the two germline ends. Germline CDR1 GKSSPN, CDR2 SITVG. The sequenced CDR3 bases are TGTGCCTGGAGTCCCGAACAGGGACCGCCC. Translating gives CAWSPEQGPP. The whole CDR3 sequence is CAWSPEQGPPLYF.

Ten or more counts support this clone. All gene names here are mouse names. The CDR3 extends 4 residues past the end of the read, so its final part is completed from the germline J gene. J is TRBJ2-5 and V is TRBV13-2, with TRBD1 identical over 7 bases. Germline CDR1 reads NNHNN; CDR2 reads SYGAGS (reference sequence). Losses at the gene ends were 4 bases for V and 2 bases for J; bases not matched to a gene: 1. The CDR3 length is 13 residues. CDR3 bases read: TGTGCCAGCGGTTGGGACAGCCAAGAC. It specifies CASGWDSQD. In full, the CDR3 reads CASGWDSQDTQYF.

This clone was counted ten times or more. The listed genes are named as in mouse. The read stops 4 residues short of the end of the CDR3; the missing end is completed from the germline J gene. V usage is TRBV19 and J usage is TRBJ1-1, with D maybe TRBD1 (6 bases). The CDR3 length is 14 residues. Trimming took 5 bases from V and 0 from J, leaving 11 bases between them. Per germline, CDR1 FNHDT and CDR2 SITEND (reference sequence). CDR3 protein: CASSRDIANTEVFF. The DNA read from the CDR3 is TGTGCCAGCAGCAGGGACATCGCAAACACA.

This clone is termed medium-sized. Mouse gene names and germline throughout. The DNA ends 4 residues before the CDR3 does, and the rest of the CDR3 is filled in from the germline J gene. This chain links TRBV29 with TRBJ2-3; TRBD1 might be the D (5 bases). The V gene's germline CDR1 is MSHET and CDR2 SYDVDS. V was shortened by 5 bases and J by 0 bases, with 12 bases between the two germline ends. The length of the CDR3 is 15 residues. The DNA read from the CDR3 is TGTGCTAGCAGTCGATTACAGGCTAGTGCAGAA. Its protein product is CASSRLQASAE. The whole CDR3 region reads CASSRLQASAETLYF.

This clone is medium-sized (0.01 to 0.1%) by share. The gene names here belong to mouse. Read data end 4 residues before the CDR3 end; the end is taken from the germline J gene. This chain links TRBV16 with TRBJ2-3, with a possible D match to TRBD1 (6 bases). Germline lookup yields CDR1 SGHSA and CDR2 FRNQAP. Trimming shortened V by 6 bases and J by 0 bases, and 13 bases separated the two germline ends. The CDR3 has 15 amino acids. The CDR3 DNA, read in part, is TGTGCAAGCAGTTCGGGGACACCTAGTGCAGAA. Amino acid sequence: CASSSGTPSAE. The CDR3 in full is CASSSGTPSAETLYF.

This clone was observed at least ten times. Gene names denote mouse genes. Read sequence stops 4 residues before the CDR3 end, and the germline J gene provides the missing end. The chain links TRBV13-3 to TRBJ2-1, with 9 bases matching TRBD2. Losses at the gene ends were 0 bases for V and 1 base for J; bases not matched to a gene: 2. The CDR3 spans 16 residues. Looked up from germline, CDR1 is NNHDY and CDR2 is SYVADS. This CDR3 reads CASSDGTGDNYAEQFF. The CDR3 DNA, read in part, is TGTGCCAGCAGTGATGGGACTGGGGACAACTATGCT.

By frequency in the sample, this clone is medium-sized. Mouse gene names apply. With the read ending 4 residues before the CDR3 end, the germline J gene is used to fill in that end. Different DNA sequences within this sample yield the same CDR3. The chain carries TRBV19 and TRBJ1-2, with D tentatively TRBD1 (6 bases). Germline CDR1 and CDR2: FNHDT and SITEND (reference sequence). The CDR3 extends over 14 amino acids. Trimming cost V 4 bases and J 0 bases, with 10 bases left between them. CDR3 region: CASSPDRANSDYTF. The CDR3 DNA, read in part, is TGTGCCAGCAGTCCGGACAGAGCAAACTCC.

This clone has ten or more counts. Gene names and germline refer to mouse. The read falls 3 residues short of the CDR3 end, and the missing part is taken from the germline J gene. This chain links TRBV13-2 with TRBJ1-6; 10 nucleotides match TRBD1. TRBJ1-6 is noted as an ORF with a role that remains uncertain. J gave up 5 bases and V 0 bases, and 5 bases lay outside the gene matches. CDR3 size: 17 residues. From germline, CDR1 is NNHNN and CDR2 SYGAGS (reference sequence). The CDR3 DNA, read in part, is TGTGCCAGCGGTGATGGGACAGGGGGTTCGAATAATTCGCCC. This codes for CASGDGTGGSNNSP. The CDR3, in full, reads CASGDGTGGSNNSPLYF.

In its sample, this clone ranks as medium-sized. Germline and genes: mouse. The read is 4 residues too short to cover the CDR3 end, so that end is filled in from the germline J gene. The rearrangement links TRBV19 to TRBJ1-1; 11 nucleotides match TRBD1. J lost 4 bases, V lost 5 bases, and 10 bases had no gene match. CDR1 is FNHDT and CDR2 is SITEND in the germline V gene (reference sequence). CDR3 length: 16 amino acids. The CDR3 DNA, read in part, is TGTGCCAGCAGCCTCCGGGACAGGGGGTGGAGCACA. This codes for CASSLRDRGWST. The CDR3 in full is CASSLRDRGWSTEVFF.

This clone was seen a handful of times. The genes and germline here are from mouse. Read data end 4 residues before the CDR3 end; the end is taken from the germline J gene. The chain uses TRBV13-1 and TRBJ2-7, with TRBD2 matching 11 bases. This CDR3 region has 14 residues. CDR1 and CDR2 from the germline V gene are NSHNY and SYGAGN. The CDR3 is CASSRDWGTYEQYF. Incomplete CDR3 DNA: TGTGCCAGCAGTAGGGACTGGGGGACTTAT.

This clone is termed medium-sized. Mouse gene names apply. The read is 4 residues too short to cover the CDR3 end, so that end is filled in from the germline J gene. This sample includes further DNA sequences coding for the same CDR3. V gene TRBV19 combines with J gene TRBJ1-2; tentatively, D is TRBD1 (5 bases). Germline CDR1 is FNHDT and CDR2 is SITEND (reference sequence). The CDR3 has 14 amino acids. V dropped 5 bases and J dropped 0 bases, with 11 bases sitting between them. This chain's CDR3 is CASSRDSTNSDYTF. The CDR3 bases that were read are TGTGCCAGCAGCAGGGACTCCACAAACTCC.

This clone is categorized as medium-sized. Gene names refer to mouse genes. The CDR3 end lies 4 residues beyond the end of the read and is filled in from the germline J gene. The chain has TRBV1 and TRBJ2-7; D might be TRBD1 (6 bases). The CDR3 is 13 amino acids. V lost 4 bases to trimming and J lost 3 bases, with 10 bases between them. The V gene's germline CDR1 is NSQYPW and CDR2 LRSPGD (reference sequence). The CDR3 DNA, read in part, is TGCACCTGCAGTGGGCCAGGGGTCTAT. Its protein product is CTCSGPGVY. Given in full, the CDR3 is CTCSGPGVYEQYF.

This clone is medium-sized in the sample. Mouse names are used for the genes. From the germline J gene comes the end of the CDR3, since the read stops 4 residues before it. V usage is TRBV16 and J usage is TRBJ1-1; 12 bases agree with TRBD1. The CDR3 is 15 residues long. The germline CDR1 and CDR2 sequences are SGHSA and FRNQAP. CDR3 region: CASSSSGQGAAEVFF. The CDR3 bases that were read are TGTGCAAGCAGCTCCTCGGGACAGGGGGCGGCA.

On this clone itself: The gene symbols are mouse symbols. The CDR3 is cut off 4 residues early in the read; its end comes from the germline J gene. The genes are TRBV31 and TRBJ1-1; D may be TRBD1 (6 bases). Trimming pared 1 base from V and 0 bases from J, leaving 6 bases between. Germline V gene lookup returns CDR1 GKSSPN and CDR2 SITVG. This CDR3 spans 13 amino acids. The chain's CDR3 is CAWSHRANTEVFF. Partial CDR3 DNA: TGTGCCTGGAGTCACAGGGCAAACACA.

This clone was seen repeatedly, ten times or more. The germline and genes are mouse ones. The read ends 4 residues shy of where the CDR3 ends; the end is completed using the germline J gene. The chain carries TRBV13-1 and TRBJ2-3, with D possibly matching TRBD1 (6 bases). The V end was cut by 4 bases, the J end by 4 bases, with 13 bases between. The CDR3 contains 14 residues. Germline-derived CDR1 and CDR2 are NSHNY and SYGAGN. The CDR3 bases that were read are TGTGCCAGCAGTCCTCCGGGACAATCAGAA. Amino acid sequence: CASSPPGQSE. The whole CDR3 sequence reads CASSPPGQSETLYF.

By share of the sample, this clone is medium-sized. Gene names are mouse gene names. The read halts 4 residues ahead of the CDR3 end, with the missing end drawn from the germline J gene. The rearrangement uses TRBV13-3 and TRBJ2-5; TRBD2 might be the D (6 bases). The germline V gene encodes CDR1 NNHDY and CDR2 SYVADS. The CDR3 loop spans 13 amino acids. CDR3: CASRRDSKDTQYF. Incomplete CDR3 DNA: TGTGCCAGCAGGAGGGACTCCAAAGAC.

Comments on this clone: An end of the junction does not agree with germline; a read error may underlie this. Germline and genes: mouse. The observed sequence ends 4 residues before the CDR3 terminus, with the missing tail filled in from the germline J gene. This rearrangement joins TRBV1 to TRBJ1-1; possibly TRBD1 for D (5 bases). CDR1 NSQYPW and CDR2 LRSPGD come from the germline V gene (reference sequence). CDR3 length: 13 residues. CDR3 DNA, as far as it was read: TGTACCTGCAGTGCAGAAGGGGAGCCA. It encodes CTCSAEGEP. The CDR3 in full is CTCSAEGEPEVFF.

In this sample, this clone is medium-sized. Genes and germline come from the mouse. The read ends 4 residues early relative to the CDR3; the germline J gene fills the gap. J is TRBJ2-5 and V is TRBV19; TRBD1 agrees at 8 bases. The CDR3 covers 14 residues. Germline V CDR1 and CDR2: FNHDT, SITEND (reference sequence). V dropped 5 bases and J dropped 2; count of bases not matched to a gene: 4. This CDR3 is CASRSDRAQDTQYF. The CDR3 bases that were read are TGTGCCAGCAGATCGGACAGGGCCCAAGAC.

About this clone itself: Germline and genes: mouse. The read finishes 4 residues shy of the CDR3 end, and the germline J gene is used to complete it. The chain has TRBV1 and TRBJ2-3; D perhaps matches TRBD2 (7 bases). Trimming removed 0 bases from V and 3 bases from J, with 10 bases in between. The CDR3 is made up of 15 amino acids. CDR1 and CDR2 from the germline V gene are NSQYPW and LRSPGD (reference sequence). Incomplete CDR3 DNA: TGCACCTGCAGTGCAGATAGGGGGGCGGCAGAA. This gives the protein CTCSADRGAAE. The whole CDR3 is CTCSADRGAAETLYF.

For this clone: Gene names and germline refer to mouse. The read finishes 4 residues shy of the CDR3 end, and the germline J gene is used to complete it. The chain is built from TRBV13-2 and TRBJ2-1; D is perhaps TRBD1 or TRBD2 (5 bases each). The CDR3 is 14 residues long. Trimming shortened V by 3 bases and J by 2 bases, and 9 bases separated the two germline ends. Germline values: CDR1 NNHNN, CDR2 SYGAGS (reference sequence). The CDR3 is CASGGGNHYAEQFF. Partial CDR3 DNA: TGTGCCAGCGGTGGGGGGAATCACTATGCT.

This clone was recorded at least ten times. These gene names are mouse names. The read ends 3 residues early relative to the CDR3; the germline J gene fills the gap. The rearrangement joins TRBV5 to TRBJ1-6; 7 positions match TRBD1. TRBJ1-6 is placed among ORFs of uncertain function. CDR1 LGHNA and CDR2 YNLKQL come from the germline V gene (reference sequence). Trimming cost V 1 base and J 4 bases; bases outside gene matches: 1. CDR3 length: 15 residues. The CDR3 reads CASSQGTGYNSPLYF. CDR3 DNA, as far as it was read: TGTGCCAGCAGCCAAGGGACAGGTTATAATTCGCCC.

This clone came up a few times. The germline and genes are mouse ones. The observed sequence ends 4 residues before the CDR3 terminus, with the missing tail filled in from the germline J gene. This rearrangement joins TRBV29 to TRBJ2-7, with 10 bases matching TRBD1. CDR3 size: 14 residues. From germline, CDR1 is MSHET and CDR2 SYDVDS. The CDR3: CASSFRDRGYEQYF. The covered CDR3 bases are TGTGCTAGCAGTTTCCGGGACAGGGGTTAT.

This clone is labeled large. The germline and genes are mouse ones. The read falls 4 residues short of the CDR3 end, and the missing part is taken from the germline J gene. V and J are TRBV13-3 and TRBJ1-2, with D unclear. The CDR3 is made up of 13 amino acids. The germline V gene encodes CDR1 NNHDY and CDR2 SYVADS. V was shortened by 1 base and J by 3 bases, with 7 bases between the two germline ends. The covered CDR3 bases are TGTGCCAGCAGTGATCCCCCAGACTCC. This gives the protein CASSDPPDS. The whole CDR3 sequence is CASSDPPDSDYTF.

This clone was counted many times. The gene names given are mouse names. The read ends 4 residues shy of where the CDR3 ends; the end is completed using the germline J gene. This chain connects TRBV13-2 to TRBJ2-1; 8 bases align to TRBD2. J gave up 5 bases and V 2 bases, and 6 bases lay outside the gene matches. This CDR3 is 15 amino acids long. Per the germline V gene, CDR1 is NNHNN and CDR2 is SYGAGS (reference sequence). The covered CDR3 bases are TGTGCCAGCGGTGAGAGGGGGGGGCGAGATGCT. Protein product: CASGERGGRDA. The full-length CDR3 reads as CASGERGGRDAEQFF.

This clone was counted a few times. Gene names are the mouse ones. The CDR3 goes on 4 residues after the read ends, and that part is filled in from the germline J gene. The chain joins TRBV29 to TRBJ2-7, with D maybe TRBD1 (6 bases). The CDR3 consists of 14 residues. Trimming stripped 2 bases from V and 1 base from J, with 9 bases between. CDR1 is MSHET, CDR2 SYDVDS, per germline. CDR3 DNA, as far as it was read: TGTGCTAGCAGTTTAGGGGGACAATCCTAT. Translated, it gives CASSLGGQSY. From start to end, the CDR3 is CASSLGGQSYEQYF.

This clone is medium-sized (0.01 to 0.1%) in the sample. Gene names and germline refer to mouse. The DNA read from the CDR3 is TGCACCTGCAGTGCAGAAGCGAGGTTTAGTGCAGAA. As protein: CTCSAEARFSAE. The entire CDR3 protein reads CTCSAEARFSAETLYF. This chain uses TRBV1 with TRBJ2-3, with D hard to call. The observed sequence ends 4 residues before the CDR3 terminus, with the missing tail filled in from the germline J gene. CDR1 NSQYPW and CDR2 LRSPGD come from the germline V gene (reference sequence). The CDR3 has 16 residues. V was clipped by 0 bases and J by 0 bases, with 10 bases between them.

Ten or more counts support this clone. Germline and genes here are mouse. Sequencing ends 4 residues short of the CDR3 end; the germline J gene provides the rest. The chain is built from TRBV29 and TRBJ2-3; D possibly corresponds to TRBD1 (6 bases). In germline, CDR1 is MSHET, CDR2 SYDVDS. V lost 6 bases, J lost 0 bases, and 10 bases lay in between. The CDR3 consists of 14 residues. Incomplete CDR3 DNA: TGTGCTAGCAGCTCGGGACAAAGTGCAGAA. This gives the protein CASSSGQSAE. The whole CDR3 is CASSSGQSAETLYF.

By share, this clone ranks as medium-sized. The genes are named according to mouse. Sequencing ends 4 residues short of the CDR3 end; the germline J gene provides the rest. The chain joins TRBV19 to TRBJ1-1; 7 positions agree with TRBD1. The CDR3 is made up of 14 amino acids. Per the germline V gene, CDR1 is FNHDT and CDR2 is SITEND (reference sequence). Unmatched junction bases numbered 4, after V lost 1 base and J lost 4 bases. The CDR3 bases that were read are TGTGCCAGCAGTATACGACAGGGAGGCACA. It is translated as CASSIRQGGT. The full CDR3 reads CASSIRQGGTEVFF. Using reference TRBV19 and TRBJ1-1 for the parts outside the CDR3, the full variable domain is GGIITQTPKFLIGQEGQKLTLKCQQNFNHDTMYWYRQDSGKGLRLIYYSITENDLQKGDLSEGYDASREKKSSFSLTVTSAQKNEMAVFLCASSIRQGGTEVFFGKGTRLTVV.

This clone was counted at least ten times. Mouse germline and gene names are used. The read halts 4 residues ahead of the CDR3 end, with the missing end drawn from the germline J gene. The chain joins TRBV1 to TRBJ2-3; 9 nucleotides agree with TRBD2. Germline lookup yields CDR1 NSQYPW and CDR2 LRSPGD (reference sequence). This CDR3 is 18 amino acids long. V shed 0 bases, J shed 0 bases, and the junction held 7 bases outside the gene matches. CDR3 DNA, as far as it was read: TGCACCTGCAGTGCAGATCTGATGGGGGGGCCTAGTGCAGAA. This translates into CTCSADLMGGPSAE. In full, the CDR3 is CTCSADLMGGPSAETLYF. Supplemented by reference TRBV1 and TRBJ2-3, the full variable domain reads VTLLEQNPRWRLVPRGQAVNLRCILKNSQYPWMSWYQQDLQKQLQWLFTLRSPGDKEVKSLPGADYLATRVTDTELRLQVANMSQGRTLYCTCSADLMGGPSAETLYFGSGTRLTVL.

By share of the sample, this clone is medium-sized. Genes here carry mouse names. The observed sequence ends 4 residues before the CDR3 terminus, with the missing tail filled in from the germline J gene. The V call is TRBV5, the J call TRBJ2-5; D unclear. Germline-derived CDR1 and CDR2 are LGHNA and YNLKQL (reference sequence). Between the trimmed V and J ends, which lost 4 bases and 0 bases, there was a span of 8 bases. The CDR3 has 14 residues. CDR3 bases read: TGTGCCAGCAGCCCATCAAATAACCAAGAC. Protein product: CASSPSNNQD. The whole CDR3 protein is CASSPSNNQDTQYF.

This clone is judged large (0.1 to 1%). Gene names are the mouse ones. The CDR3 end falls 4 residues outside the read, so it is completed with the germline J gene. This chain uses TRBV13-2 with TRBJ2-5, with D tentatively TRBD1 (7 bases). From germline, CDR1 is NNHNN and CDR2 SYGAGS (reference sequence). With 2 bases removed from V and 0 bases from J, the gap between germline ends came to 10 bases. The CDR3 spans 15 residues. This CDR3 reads CASGEAGGNQDTQYF. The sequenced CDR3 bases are TGTGCCAGCGGTGAGGCAGGGGGGAACCAAGAC.

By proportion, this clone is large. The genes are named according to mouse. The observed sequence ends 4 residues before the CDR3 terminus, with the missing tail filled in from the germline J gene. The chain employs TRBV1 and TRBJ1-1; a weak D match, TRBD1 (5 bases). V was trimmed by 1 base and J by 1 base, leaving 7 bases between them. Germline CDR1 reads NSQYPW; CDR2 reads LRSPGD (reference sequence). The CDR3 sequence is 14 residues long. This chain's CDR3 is CTCSAVQGNTEVFF. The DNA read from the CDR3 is TGCACCTGCAGTGCAGTCCAGGGGAACACA.